This T cell receptor (beta chain) stems from a study of Tregs in tolerant kidney transplant recipients. This clone was detected a few times. What it recognizes is unknown. With 4 bases removed from V and 1 base from J, the gap between germline ends came to 11 bases. This CDR3 contains 14 residues. Germline CDR1 and CDR2: SGHRS and YFSETQ. Clones were sequenced by immunoSEQ multiplex PCR, and TCRdb holds only the in-frame ones, with some missing. This sample has about 15,000 clones; about four fifths occur once, and the top ten carry about 1.7%. Study-wide results and caveats: Antigen-driven expansion was suggested because donor-specific Tregs expanded more than all Tregs in tolerant patients.

The source was Tregs from blood, collected before the transplant. The chain employs TRBV5-1 and TRBJ1-2; D may be TRBD1 (6 bases). The TCR comes from a human donor who received a combined kidney and bone marrow transplant. Here the CDR3 DNA reads TGCGCCAGCAGCCGGGGACAAAGTAACTATGGCTACACCTTC. It is translated as CASSRGQSNYGYTF.